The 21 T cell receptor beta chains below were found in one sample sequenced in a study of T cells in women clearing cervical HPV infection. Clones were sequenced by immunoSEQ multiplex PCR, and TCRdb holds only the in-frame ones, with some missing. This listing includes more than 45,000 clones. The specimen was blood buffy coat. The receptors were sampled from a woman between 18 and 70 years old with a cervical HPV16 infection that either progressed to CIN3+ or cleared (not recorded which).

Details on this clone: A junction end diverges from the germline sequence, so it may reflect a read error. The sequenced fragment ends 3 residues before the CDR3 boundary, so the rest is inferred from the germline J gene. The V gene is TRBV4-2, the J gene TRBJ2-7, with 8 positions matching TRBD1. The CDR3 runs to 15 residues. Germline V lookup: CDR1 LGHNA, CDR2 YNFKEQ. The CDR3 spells CASSPGQGGLREQYF. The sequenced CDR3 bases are TGCGCCAGCAGCCCAGGACAGGGAGGATTGCGCGAG.

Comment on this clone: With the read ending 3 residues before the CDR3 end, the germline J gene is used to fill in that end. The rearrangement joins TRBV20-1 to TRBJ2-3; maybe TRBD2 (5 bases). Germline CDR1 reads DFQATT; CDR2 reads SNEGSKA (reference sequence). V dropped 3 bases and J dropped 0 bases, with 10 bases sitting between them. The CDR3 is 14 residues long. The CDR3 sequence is CSASVAPSTDTQYF. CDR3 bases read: TGCAGTGCTAGCGTAGCGCCCAGCACAGATACG.

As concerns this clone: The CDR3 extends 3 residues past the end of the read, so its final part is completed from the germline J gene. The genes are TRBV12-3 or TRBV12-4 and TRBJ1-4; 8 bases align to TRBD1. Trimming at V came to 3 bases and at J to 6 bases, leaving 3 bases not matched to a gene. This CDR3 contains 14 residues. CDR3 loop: CASSFAGGYEKLFF. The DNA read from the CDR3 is TGTGCCAGCAGTTTCGCAGGGGGCTATGAAAAA.

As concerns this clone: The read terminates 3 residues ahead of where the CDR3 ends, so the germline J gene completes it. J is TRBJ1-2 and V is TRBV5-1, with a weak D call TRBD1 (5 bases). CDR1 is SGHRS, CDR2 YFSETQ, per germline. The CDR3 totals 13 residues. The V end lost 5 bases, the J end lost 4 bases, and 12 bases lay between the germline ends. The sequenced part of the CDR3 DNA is TGCGCCAGCAGACTCAGGGTGGGCTATGGC. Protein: CASRLRVGYG. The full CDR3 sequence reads CASRLRVGYGYTF. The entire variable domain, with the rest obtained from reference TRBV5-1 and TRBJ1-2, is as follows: KAGVTQTPRYLIKTRGQQVTLSCSPISGHRSVSWYQQTPGQGLQFLFEYFSETQRNKGNFPGRFSGRQFSNSRSEMNVSTLELGDSALYLCASRLRVGYGYTFGSGTRLTVV.

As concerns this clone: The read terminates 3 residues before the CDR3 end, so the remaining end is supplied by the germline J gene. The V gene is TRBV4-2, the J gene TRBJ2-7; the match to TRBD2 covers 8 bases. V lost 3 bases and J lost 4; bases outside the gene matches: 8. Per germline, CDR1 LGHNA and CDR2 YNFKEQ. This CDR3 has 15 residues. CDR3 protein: CASSHAGGGKYEQYF. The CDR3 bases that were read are TGTGCCAGCAGCCACGCCGGGGGGGGGAAATACGAG.

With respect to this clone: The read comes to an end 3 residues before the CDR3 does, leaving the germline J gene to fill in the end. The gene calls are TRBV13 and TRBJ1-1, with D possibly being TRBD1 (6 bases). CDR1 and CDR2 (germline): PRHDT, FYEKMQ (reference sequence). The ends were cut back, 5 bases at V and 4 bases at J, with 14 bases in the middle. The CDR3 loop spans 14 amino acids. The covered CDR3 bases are TGTGCCAGCAGCCCCTGGGGGGGCGGCACTGAA. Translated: CASSPWGGGTE. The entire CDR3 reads CASSPWGGGTEAFF.

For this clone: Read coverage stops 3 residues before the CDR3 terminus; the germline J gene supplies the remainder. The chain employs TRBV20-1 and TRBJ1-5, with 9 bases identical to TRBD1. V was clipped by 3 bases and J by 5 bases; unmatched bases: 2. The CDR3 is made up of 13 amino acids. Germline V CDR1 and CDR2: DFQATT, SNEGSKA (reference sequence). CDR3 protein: CSARGQGDQPQHF. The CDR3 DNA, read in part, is TGCAGTGCTAGGGGACAGGGTGATCAGCCC.

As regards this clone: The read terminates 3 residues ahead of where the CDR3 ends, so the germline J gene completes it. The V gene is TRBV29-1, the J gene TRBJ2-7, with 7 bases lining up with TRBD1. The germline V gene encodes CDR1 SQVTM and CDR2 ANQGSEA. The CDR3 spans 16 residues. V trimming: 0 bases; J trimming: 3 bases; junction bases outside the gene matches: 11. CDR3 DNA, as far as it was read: TGCAGCGTTGAAGATGCCGTGGGGACAGTAAGCTACGAG. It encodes CSVEDAVGTVSYE. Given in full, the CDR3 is CSVEDAVGTVSYEQYF.

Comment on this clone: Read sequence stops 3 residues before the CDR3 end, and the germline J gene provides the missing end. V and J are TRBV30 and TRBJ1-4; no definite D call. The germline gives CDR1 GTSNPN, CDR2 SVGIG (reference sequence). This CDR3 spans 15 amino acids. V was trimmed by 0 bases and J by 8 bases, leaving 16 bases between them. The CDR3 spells CAWSVSWTQWEKLFF. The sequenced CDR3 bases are TGTGCCTGGAGTGTATCTTGGACTCAGTGGGAAAAA.

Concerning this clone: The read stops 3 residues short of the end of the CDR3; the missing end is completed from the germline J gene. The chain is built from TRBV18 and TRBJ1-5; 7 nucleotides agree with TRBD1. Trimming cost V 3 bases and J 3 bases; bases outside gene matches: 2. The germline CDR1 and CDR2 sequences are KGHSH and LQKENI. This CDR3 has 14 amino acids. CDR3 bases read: TGTGCCAGCTCACCGGGACAGATCAATCAGCCC. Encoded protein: CASSPGQINQP. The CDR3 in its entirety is CASSPGQINQPQHF.

CDR3 DNA (partial): TGCGCCAGCAGCCCCCTAGCGGGAGGGACCTACGAG. This gives the protein CASSPLAGGTYE. In full, the CDR3 reads CASSPLAGGTYEQYF. This sequence joins TRBV5-1 and TRBJ2-7; 12 bases are shared with TRBD2. Coverage ceases 3 residues before the CDR3 finishes, and the germline J gene fills in the end. This CDR3 has 15 residues. V gave up 4 bases and J gave up 2 bases; unmatched junction bases: 4. CDR1 and CDR2 (germline): SGHRS, YFSETQ.

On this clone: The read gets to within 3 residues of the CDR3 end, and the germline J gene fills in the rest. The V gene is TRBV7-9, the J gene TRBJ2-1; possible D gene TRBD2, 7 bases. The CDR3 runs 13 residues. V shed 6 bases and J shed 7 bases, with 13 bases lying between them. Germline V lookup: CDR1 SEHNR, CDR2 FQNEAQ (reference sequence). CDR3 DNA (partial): TGTGCCAGCAGTCCGGCGGGGGCGAATGAG. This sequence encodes CASSPAGANE. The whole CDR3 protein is CASSPAGANEQFF.

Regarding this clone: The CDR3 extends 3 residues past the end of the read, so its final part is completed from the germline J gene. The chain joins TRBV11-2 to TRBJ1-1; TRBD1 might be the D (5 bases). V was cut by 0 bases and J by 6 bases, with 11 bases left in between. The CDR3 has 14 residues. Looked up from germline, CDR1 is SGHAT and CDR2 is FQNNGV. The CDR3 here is CASSLEGGHPEAFF. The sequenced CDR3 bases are TGTGCCAGCAGCTTAGAAGGAGGACACCCTGAA.

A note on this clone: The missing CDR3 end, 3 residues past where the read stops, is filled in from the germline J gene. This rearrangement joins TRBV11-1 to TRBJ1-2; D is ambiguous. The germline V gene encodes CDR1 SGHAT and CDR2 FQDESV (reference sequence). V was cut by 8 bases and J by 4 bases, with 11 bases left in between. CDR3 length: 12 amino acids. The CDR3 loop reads CASSQDIYGYTF. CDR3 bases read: TGTGCCAGCTCCCAAGACATCTATGGC. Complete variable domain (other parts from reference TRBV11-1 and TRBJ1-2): EAEVAQSPRYKITEKSQAVAFWCDPISGHATLYWYRQILGQGPELLVQFQDESVVDDSQLPKDRFSAERLKGVDSTLKIQPAELGDSAMYLCASSQDIYGYTFGSGTRLTVV.

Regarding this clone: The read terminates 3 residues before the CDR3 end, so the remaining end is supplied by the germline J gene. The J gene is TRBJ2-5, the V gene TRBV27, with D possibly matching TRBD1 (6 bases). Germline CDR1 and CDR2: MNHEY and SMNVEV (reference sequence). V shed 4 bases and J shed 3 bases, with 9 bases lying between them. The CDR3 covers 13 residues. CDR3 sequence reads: CASSYTGKETQYF. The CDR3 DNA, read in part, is TGTGCCAGCAGTTACACAGGGAAAGAGACC.

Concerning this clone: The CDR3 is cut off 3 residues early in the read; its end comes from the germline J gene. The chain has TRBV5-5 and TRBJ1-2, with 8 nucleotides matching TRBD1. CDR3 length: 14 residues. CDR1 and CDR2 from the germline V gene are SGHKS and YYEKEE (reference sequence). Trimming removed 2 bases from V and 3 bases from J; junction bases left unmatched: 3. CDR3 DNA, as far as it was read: TGTGCCAGCAGCTTACAGGACAGGGACTATGGC. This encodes CASSLQDRDYG. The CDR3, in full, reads CASSLQDRDYGYTF.

The CDR3 bases that were read are TGTGCCCTCAGGGGGTTTGGGGAAAAA. It is translated as CALRGFGEK. The CDR3 in its entirety is CALRGFGEKLFF. The gene calls are TRBV30 and TRBJ1-4, with 7 nucleotides matching TRBD1. The read finishes 3 residues shy of the CDR3 end, and the germline J gene is used to complete it. The ends lost 8 bases at V and 8 bases at J; junction bases unmatched: 8. Germline V gene sequence: CDR1 GTSNPN, CDR2 SVGIG (reference sequence). The CDR3 loop spans 12 amino acids.

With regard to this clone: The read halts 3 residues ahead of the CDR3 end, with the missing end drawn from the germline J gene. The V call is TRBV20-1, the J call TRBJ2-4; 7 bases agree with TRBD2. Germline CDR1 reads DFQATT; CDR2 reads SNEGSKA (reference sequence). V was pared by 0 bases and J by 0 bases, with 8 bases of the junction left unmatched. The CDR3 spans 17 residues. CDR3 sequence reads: CSARDYGGSLAKNIQYF. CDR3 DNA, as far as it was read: TGCAGTGCTAGAGATTATGGCGGGAGTTTAGCCAAAAACATT.

CDR3 DNA (partial): TGCAGTGCTAGACGCGGGACAGGGGGCTATAGCAATCAGCCC. Translation gives CSARRGTGGYSNQP. The CDR3 as a whole reads CSARRGTGGYSNQPQHF. This chain uses TRBV20-1 with TRBJ1-5, with 12 bases identical to TRBD1. The read ends 3 residues before the CDR3 terminus; that terminus is restored from the germline J gene. This CDR3 contains 17 residues. With 2 bases clipped from V and 0 bases from J, the junction kept 5 bases outside the gene matches. Germline values: CDR1 DFQATT, CDR2 SNEGSKA (reference sequence).

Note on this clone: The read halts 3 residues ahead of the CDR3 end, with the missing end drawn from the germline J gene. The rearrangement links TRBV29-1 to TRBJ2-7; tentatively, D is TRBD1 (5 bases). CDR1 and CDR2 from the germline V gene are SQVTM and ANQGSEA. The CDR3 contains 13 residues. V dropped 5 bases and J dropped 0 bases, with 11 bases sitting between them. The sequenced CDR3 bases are TGCAGCGTTATAAGGGGTAGCTCCTACGAG. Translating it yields CSVIRGSSYE. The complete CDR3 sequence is CSVIRGSSYEQYF.

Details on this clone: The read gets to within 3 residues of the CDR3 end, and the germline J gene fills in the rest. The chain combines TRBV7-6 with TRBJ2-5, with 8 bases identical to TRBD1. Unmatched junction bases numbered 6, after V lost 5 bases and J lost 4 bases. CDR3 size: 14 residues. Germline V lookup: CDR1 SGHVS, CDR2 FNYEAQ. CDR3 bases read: TGTGCCAGCAGCCTGGCCGGGACAGGAGAGACC. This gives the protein CASSLAGTGET. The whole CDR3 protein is CASSLAGTGETQYF.